The next 4 T cell receptor beta chains were all read from a single sample in a study of T-cell reconstitution after alpha-beta-depleted transplantation in children. TCRbeta library preparation incorporated unique molecular identifiers. One entry per CDR3 protein results from TCRdb running MiXCR on the PCR reads. The sample lists roughly 100,000 distinct CDR3 sequences, roughly 7.1% seen once, with about a sixth in the top ten. This specimen consisted of PBMCs, obtained before TCRalphabeta/CD19-depleted stem cell transplant. All receptors derive from a boy under 10 years old with acute lymphoblastic leukemia, due to receive a stem cell transplant.

This clonotype was observed at least ten times. The CDR3 here is CASSTRQGAGTEAFF. In DNA, the CDR3 is TGTGCCAGCAGTACCCGACAGGGGGCCGGCACTGAAGCTTTCTTT. The chain combines TRBV6-5 with TRBJ1-1; TRBD1 matches at 10 bases. The CDR3 covers 15 residues. With V trimmed by 5 bases and J by 4 bases, 7 bases remained unmatched. Germline CDR1 reads MNHEY; CDR2 reads SVGAGI.

This clonotype was found many times. V and J are TRBV4-3 and TRBJ2-5; 10 bases fit TRBD1. V was clipped by 3 bases and J by 5 bases; unmatched bases: 3. The CDR3 length is 14 residues. The germline V gene has CDR1 LGHNA and CDR2 YSLEER. The CDR3 coding sequence is TGCGCCAGCAGCCACGGGACAGGGGTGGAGACCCAGTACTTC. As protein: CASSHGTGVETQYF.

Only a few counts were recorded for this clonotype. Possible read error: a much larger clone is one base away. J is TRBJ1-5 and V is TRBV5-5; maybe TRBD1 (5 bases). Germline V lookup: CDR1 SGHKS, CDR2 YYEKEE (reference sequence). Trimming stripped 4 bases from V and 0 bases from J, with 17 bases between. The CDR3 sequence is 17 residues long. CDR3 residues: CASSTTGTSYSNQPQHF. CDR3 sequence (DNA): TGTGCCAGCAGCACTACCGGGACCTCTTATAGCAATCAGCCCCAGCATTTT.

The V call is TRBV12-5, the J call TRBJ2-7; 9 nucleotides match TRBD1. From germline, CDR1 is LGHNT and CDR2 FRNRAP. CDR3 length: 14 residues. V was pared by 7 bases and J by 2 bases, with 6 bases of the junction left unmatched. CDR3 bases: TGTGCTAGTGCCTATCGGGACAGGGCCTACGAGCAGTACTTC. The encoded protein is CASAYRDRAYEQYF.